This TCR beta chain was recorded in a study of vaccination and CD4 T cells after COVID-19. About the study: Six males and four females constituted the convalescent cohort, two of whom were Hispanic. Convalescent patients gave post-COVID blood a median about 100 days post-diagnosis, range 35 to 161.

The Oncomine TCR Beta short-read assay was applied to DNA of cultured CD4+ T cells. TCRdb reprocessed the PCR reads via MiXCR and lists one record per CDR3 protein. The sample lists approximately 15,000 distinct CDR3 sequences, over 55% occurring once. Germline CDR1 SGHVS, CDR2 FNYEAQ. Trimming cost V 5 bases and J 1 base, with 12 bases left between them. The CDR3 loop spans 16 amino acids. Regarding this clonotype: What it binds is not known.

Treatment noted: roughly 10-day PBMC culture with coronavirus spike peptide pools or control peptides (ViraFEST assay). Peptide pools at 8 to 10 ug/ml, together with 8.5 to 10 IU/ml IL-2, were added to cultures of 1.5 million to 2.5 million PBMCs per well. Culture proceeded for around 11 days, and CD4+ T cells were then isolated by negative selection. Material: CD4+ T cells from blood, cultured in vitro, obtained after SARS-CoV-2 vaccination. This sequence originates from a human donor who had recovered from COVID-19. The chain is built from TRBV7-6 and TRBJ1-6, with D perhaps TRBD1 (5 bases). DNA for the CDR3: TGTGCCAGCAGCAACGACAGATTATCCTATAATTCACCCCTCCACTTT. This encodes CASSNDRLSYNSPLHF. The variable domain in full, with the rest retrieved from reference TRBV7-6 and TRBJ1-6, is GAGVSQSPRYKVTKRGQDVALRCDPISGHVSLYWYRQALGQGPEFLTYFNYEAQQDKSGLPNDRFSAERPEGSISTLTIQRTEQRDSAMYRCASSNDRLSYNSPLHFGNGTRLTVT.